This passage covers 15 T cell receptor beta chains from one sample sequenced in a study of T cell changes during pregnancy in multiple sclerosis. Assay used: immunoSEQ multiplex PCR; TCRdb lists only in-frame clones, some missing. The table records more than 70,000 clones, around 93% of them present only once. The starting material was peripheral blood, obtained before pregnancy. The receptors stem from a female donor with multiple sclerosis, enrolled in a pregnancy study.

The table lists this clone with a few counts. The CDR3: CASRARTNRGYTF. The CDR3 DNA is TGTGCCAGTCGGGCAAGGACAAACCGGGGCTACACCTTC. The J gene is TRBJ1-2, the V gene TRBV19; maybe TRBD1 (5 bases). The germline gives CDR1 LNHDA, CDR2 SQIVND (reference sequence). The CDR3 is 13 amino acids. The ends were cut back, 8 bases at V and 8 bases at J, with 18 bases in the middle.

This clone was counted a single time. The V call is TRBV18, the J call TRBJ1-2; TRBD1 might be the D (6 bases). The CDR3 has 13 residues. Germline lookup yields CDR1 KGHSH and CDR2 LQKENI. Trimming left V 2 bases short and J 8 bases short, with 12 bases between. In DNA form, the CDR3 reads TGTGCCAGCTCACCAGCAGGGGAAAGAGGCTACACCTTC. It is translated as CASSPAGERGYTF.

For the CDR3, the DNA is TGTGCCAGCAGCGTAGCCGCCGGGACTCCCTATGGCTACACCTTC. As protein: CASSVAAGTPYGYTF. The chain recombines TRBV9 with TRBJ1-2, with a possible D match to TRBD1 (5 bases). V shed 0 bases and J shed 4 bases, with 13 bases lying between them. Germline V gives CDR1 SGDLS, CDR2 YYNGEE. This CDR3 has 15 residues. The whole variable domain, remainder taken from reference TRBV9 and TRBJ1-2, is DSGVTQTPKHLITATGQRVTLRCSPRSGDLSVYWYQQSLDQGLQFLIQYYNGEERAKGNILERFSAQQFPDLHSELNLSSLELGDSALYFCASSVAAGTPYGYTFGSGTRLTVV.

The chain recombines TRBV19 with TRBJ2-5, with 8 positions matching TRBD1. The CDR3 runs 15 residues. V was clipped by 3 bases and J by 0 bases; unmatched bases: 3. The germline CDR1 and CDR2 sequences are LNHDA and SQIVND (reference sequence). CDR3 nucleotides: TGTGCCAGTAGTATGCAGGGGGCGAACCAAGAGACCCAGTACTTC. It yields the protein CASSMQGANQETQYF.

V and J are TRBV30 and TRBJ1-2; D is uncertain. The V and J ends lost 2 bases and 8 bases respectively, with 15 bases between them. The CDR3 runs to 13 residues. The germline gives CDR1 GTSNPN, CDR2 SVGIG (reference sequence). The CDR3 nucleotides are TGTGCCTGGAGTCAGGCCGGATTGCGCGGCTACACCTTC. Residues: CAWSQAGLRGYTF.

DNA of the CDR3: TGTGCCAGCAGTGTGGCGGGGGGAAGGAATGAGCAGTTCTTC. It is translated as CASSVAGGRNEQFF. V is TRBV6-4 and J is TRBJ2-1, with TRBD2 identical over 8 bases. The junction had 6 bases not matched to a gene; V was cut back by 4 bases and J by 7 bases. Germline V gene lookup returns CDR1 MRHNA and CDR2 SNTAGT. The CDR3 runs 14 residues.

CDR3 in amino acids: CASSQDMRAGGLTGELFF. DNA for the CDR3: TGTGCCAGCAGCCAAGATATGAGAGCGGGGGGGCTCACCGGGGAGCTGTTTTTT. This chain connects TRBV4-2 to TRBJ2-2; 10 nucleotides match TRBD2. The CDR3 covers 18 residues. Per germline, CDR1 LGHNA and CDR2 YNFKEQ. Trimming took 0 bases from V and 4 from J; bases not matched to a gene: 8.

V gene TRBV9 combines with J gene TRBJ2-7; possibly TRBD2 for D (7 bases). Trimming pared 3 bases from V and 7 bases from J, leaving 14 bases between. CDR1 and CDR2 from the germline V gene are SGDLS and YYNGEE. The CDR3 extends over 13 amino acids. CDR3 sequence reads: CASSGEGGEEQYF. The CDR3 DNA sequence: TGTGCCAGCAGCGGTGAGGGGGGGGAAGAGCAGTACTTC.

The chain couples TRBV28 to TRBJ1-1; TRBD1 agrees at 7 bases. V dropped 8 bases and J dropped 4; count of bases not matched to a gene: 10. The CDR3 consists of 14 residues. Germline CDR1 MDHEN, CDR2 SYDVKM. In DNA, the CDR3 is TGTGCCAGCGGCTTACAGGGGCGACGCACTGAAGCTTTCTTT. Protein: CASGLQGRRTEAFF.

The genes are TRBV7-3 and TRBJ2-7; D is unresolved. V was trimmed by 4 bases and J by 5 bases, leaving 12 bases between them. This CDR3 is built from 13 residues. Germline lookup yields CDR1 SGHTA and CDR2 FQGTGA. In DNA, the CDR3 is TGTGCCAGCAGCTCCGCCCAGACTCACGAGCAGTACTTC. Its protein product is CASSSAQTHEQYF.

DNA for the CDR3: TGTGCCAGCAGTGCCGCCAGGGATCGTAACACCATATATTTT. It is translated as CASSAARDRNTIYF. The genes are TRBV6-6 and TRBJ1-3, with a tentative D call TRBD1 (5 bases). V shed 5 bases and J shed 7 bases, with 15 bases lying between them. The germline gives CDR1 MNHNY, CDR2 SVGAGI (reference sequence). CDR3 length equals 14 residues.

The CDR3 sequence is CASSQVWGGTEETQYF. The CDR3 nucleotides are TGTGCCAGCAGCCAAGTGTGGGGGGGAACTGAAGAGACCCAGTACTTC. The V call is TRBV4-2, the J call TRBJ2-5, with 7 bases identical to TRBD2. Germline loops: CDR1 LGHNA, CDR2 YNFKEQ. The V segment lost 1 base and the J segment 3 bases; nucleotides outside the gene matches: 8. The CDR3 is 16 amino acids.

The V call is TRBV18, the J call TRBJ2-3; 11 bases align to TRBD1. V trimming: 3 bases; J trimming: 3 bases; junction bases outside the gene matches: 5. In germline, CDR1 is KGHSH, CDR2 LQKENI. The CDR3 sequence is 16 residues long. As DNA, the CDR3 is TGTGCCAGCTCACCCCAACGGGACAGGGGGACAGATACGCAGTATTTT. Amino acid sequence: CASSPQRDRGTDTQYF.

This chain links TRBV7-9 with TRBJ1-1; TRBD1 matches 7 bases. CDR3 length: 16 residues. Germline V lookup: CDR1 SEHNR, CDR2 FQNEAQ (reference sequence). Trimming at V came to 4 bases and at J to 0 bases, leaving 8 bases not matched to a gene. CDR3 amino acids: CASSSGTAPMNTEAFF. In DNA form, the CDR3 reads TGTGCCAGCAGCTCCGGGACAGCGCCTATGAACACTGAAGCTTTCTTT.

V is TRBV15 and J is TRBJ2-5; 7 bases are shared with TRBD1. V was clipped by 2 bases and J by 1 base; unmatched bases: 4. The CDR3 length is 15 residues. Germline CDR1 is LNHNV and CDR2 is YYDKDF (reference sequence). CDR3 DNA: TGTGCCACCAGCAGAATAGGGACAGTCCAAGAGACCCAGTACTTC. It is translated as CATSRIGTVQETQYF.